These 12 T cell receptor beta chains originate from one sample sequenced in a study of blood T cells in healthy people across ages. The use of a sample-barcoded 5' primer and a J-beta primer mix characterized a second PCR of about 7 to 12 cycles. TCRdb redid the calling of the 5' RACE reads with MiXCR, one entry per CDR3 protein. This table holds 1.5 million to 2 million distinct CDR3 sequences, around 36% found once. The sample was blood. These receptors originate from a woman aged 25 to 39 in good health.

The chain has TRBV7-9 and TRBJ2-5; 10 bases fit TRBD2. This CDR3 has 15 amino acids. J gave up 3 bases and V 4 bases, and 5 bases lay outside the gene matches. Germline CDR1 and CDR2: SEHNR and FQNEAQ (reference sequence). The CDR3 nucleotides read TGTGCCAGCAGCTCACTAGCGGGAACAGAAGAGACCCAGTACTTC. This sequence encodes CASSSLAGTEETQYF. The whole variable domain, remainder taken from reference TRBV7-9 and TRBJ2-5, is DTGVSQNPRHKITKRGQNVTFRCDPISEHNRLYWYRQTLGQGPEFLTYFQNEAQLEKSRLLSDRFSAERPKGSFSTLEIQRTEQGDSAMYLCASSSLAGTEETQYFGPGTRLLVL.

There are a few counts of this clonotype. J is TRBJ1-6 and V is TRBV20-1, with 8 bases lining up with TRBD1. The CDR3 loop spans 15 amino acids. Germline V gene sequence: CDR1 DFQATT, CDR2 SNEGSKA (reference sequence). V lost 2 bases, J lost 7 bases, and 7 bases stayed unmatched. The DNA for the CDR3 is TGCAGTGCTAGAAATGACAGGGGCCGAAATTCACCCCTCCACTTT. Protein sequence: CSARNDRGRNSPLHF.

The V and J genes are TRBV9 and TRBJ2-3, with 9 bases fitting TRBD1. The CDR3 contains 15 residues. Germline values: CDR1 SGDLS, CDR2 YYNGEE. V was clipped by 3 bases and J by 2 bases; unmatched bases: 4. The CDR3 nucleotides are TGTGCCAGCAGCGCTGGACAGGGGAACACAGATACGCAGTATTTT. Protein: CASSAGQGNTDTQYF.

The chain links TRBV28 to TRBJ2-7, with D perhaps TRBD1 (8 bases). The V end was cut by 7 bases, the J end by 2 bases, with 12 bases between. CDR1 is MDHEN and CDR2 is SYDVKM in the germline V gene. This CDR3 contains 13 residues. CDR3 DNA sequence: TGTGCCAGCATTACAGGGGGGGCCTACGAGCAGTACTTC. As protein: CASITGGAYEQYF. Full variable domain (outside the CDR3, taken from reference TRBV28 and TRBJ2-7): DVKVTQSSRYLVKRTGEKVFLECVQDMDHENMFWYRQDPGLGLRLIYFSYDVKMKEKGDIPEGYSVSREKKERFSLILESASTNQTSMYLCASITGGAYEQYFGPGTRLTVT.

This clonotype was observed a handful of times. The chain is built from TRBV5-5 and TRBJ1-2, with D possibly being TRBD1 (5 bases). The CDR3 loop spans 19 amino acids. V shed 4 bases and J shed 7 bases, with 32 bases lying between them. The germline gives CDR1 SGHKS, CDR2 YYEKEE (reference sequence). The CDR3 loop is CASSPTSPGQLGKLAGYTF. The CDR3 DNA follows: TGTGCCAGCAGCCCAACGTCTCCGGGGCAGTTGGGTAAATTGGCTGGCTACACCTTC.

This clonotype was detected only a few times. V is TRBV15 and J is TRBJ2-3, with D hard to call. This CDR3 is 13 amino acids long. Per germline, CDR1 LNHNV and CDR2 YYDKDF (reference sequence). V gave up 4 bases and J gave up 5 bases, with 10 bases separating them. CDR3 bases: TGTGCCACCAGCAAGCCGGATTTAGATACGCAGTATTTT. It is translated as CATSKPDLDTQYF.

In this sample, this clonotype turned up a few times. The CDR3 spells CASSLGFAGVTQYF. The CDR3 DNA is TGCGCCAGCAGCTTGGGGTTTGCGGGAGTCACCCAGTACTTC. The gene calls are TRBV5-1 and TRBJ2-5, with 7 bases fitting TRBD2. The junction had 7 bases not matched to a gene; V was cut back by 0 bases and J by 8 bases. CDR1 and CDR2 (germline): SGHRS, YFSETQ. The CDR3 consists of 14 residues.

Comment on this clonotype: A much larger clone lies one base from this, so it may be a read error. The CDR3 DNA follows: TGCAGCGTAGAAGAGGGAGGGGTCCACGTGCAGTACTTC. This codes for CSVEEGGVHVQYF. The genes are TRBV29-1 and TRBJ2-7; TRBD2 matches at 7 bases. The CDR3 covers 13 residues. Germline V CDR1 and CDR2: SQVTM, ANQGSEA.

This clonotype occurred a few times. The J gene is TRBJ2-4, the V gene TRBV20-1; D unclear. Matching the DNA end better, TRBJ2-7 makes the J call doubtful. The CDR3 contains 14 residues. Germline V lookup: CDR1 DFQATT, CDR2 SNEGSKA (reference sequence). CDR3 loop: CSVPLPRNTYEQYF. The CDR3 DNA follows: TGCAGTGTCCCTCTCCCGCGTAATACCTACGAGCAGTACTTC.

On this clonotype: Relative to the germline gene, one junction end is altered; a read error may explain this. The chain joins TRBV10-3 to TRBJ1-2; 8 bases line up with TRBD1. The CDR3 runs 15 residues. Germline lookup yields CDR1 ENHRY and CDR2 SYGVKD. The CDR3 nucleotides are TGTGTCATCACCATAACCCGGGACAGGAACTATGGCTACACCTTC. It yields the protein CVITITRDRNYGYTF.

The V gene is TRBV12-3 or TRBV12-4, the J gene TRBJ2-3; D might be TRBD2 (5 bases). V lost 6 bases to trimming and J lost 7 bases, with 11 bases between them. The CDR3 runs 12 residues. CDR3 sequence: CASRNPGNTQYF. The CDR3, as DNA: TGTGCCAGCAGGAATCCGGGGAATACGCAGTATTTT.

CDR3 in amino acids: CSAMGLAGDLGSTDTQYF. The CDR3 coding sequence is TGCAGTGCCATGGGACTAGCGGGGGACCTCGGGAGCACAGATACGCAGTATTTT. The rearrangement joins TRBV20-1 to TRBJ2-3; TRBD2 matches at 14 bases. V trimming: 6 bases; J trimming: 0 bases; junction bases outside the gene matches: 11. CDR3 length equals 18 residues. Germline values: CDR1 DFQATT, CDR2 SNEGSKA (reference sequence).